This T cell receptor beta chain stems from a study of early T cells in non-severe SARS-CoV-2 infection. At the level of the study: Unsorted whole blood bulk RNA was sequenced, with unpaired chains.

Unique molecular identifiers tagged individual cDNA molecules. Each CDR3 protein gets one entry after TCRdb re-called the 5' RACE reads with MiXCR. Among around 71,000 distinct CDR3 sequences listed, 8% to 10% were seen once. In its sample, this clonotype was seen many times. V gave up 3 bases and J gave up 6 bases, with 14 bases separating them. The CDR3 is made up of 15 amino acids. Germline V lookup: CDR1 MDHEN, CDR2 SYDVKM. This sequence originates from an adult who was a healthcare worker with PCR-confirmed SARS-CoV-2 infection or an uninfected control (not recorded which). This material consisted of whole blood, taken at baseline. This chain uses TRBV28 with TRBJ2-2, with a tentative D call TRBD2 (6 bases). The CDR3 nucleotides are TGTGCCAGCAGTTTCGCCGGGAGTTCAGCCGGGGAGCTGTTTTTT. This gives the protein CASSFAGSSAGELFF.